This entry lists 11 T cell receptor beta chains sequenced from one sample in a study of shared clonotypes between healthy human individuals. The method was immunoSEQ multiplex PCR; TCRdb's version includes in-frame clones alone and lacks a portion of them. This repertoire shows about 2.1 million clones, approximately 94% found once; its top ten account for under 2%. The naive CD8 fraction comprised CD45RO-negative cells positively selected for CCR7 and excluded terminally differentiated effector memory CD45RA+ cells. Sequencing used naive CD8+ T cells from PBMCs. These receptors all come from a man younger than 35 in good health. Some clones in this sample may be carry-over from other donors' samples.

J is TRBJ2-2 and V is TRBV4-1; 7 positions match TRBD1. After removal of 4 bases from V and 4 bases from J, the junction contained 3 bases not matched to a gene. The CDR3 extends over 14 amino acids. Germline-derived CDR1 and CDR2 are MGHRA and YSYEKL. The CDR3 reads CASSRAGGTGELFF. The CDR3 nucleotides read TGCGCCAGCAGCCGAGCAGGGGGCACCGGGGAGCTGTTTTTT.

The rearrangement uses TRBV7-8 and TRBJ2-1, with TRBD2 matching 7 bases. In germline, CDR1 is SGHVS, CDR2 FQNEAQ. The length of the CDR3 is 12 residues. With 5 bases clipped from V and 8 bases from J, the junction kept 3 bases outside the gene matches. CDR3 DNA: TGTGCCAGCAGCACGGGAGGCCATGAGCAGTTCTTC. Protein product: CASSTGGHEQFF. The entire variable domain, with the rest obtained from reference TRBV7-8 and TRBJ2-1, is as follows: GAGVSQSPRYKVAKRGQDVALRCDPISGHVSLFWYQQALGQGPEFLTYFQNEAQLDKSGLPSDRFFAERPEGSVSTLKIQRTQQEDSAVYLCASSTGGHEQFFGPGTRLTVL.

This clone was found once. The rearrangement uses TRBV9 and TRBJ2-7; a weak D match, TRBD1 (5 bases). The V end lost 0 bases, the J end lost 2 bases, and 12 bases lay between the germline ends. Germline V CDR1 and CDR2: SGDLS, YYNGEE. CDR3 length: 15 amino acids. CDR3 DNA: TGTGCCAGCAGCGTAGGGGGCGGCCAGGCCTACGAGCAGTACTTC. Protein sequence: CASSVGGGQAYEQYF.

This chain joins TRBV2 and TRBJ2-7, with 11 bases fitting TRBD2. The junction had 9 bases not matched to a gene; V was cut back by 1 base and J by 1 base. CDR1 is SNHLY, CDR2 FYNNEI, per germline. The CDR3 has 18 amino acids. This CDR3 reads CASSEVSSGGLASYEQYF. DNA for the CDR3: TGTGCCAGCAGTGAAGTGTCTAGCGGGGGGTTGGCGTCCTACGAGCAGTACTTC.

The chain carries TRBV28 and TRBJ2-2; D gene unclear. This CDR3 comprises 13 residues. V lost 5 bases and J lost 5, with 9 bases in between. The germline gives CDR1 MDHEN, CDR2 SYDVKM. CDR3 sequence: CASSQAWTGELFF. CDR3 coding DNA: TGTGCCAGCAGTCAGGCGTGGACCGGGGAGCTGTTTTTT.

J is TRBJ1-4 and V is TRBV7-9, with a tentative D call TRBD1 (5 bases). Trimming took off 4 bases at V and 8 bases at J, with 14 bases between the two ends. The germline CDR1 and CDR2 sequences are SEHNR and FQNEAQ (reference sequence). The CDR3 runs 14 residues. The DNA of the CDR3 is TGTGCCAGCAGCTCCACAGGTTCACAAGAAAAACTGTTTTTT. As protein: CASSSTGSQEKLFF.

The chain employs TRBV25-1 and TRBJ1-2, with 7 positions matching TRBD1. V lost 0 bases, J lost 4 bases, and 2 bases stayed unmatched. This CDR3 has 14 amino acids. The germline V gene has CDR1 MGHDK and CDR2 SYGVNS. CDR3 loop: CASSEYRTGYGYTF. CDR3 DNA: TGTGCCAGCAGTGAATATAGGACAGGCTATGGCTACACCTTC.

This clone was seen just once. The chain employs TRBV5-6 and TRBJ2-7, with D maybe TRBD2 (6 bases). Germline V gene sequence: CDR1 SGHDT, CDR2 YYEEEE. CDR3 length: 14 residues. With 4 bases removed from V and 6 bases from J, the gap between germline ends came to 17 bases. For the CDR3, the DNA is TGTGCCAGCAGCGCCGCGCAGGGAGGTATCGAGCAGTACTTC. It encodes CASSAAQGGIEQYF.

V usage is TRBV7-9 and J usage is TRBJ2-7, with 7 nucleotides matching TRBD1. CDR3 length equals 15 residues. V shed 2 bases, J shed 6 bases, and the junction held 10 bases outside the gene matches. Germline loops: CDR1 SEHNR, CDR2 FQNEAQ (reference sequence). The CDR3 region is CASSLKTGPGAEQYF. The CDR3 DNA sequence: TGTGCCAGCAGCTTAAAGACAGGGCCCGGGGCCGAGCAGTACTTC.

The V and J genes are TRBV27 and TRBJ2-5, with D perhaps being TRBD1 or TRBD2 (5 bases each). CDR1 is MNHEY and CDR2 is SMNVEV in the germline V gene (reference sequence). The CDR3 contains 16 residues. V shed 0 bases and J shed 2 bases, with 13 bases lying between them. CDR3: CASSLSAGAGQETQYF. In DNA, the CDR3 is TGTGCCAGCAGTTTATCCGCCGGGGCCGGGCAAGAGACCCAGTACTTC.

DNA for the CDR3: TGTGCCAGCAGCTTCCTCGACGGGTACGAGCAGTACTTC. It is translated as CASSFLDGYEQYF. The J gene is TRBJ2-7, the V gene TRBV7-3, with D unclear. Germline V gene data show CDR1 as SGHTA and CDR2 as FQGTGA. Trimming pared 3 bases from V and 4 bases from J, leaving 10 bases between. CDR3 size: 13 residues.